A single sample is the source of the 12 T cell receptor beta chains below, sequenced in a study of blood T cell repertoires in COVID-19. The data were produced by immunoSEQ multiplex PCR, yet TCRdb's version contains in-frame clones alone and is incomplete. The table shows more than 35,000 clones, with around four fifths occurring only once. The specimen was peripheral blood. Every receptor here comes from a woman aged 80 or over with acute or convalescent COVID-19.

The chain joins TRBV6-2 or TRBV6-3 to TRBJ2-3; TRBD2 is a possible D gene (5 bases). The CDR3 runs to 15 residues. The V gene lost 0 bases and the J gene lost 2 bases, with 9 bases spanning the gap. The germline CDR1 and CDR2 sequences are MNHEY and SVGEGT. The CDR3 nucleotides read TGTGCCAGCAGTTACTCGTCTAGCCTCACAGATACGCAGTATTTT. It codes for CASSYSSSLTDTQYF.

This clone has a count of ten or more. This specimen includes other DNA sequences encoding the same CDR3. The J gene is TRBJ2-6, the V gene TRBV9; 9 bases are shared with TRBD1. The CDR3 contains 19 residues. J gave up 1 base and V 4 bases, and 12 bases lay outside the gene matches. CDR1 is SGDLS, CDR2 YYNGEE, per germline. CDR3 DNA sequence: TGTGCCAGCAGCAAAACAGGGGGCGGTGCCCGATCTGGGGCCAACGTCCTGACTTTC. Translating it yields CASSKTGGGARSGANVLTF.

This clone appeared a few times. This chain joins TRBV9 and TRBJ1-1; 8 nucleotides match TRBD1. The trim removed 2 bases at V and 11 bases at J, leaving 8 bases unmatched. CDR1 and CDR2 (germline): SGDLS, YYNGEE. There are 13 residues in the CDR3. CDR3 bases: TGTGCCAGCAGCGTTTCTTTACAGGGGGAGGCTTTCTTT. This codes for CASSVSLQGEAFF.

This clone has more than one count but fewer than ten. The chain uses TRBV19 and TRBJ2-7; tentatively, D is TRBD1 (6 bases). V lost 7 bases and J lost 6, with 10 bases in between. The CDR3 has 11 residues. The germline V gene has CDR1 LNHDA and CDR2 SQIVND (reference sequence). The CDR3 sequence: CASIQGGEQYF. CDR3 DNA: TGTGCCAGTATACAGGGTGGCGAGCAGTACTTC.

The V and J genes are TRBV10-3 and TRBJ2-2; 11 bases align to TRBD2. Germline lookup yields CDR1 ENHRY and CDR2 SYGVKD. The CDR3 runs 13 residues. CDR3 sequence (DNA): TGTGCTAGCGGGGGGGCAAACACCGGGGAGCTGTTTTTT. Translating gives CASGGANTGELFF.

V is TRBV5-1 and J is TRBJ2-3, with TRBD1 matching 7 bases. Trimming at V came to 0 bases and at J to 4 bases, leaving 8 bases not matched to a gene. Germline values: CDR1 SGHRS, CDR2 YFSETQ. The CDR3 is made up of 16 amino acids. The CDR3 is CASSLATGASPDTQYF. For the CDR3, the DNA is TGCGCCAGCAGCTTGGCCACAGGGGCAAGTCCAGATACGCAGTATTTT.

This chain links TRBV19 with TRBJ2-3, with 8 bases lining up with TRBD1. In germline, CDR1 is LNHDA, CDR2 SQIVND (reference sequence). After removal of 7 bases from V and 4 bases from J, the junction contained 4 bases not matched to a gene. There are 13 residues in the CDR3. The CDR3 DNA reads TGTGCCAGTAAGGACAGGGCGTCAGATACGCAGTATTTT. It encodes CASKDRASDTQYF.

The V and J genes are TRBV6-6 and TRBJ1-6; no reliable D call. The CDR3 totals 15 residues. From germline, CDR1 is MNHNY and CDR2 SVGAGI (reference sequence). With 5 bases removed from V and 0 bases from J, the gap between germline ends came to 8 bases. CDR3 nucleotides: TGTGCCAGCAGTCTGGAGAGCTCCTATAATTCACCCCTCCACTTT. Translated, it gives CASSLESSYNSPLHF.

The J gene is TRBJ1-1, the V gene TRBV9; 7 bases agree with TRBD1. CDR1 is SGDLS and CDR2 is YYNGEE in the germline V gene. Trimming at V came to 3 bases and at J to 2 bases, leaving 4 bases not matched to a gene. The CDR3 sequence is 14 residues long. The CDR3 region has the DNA TGTGCCAGCAGCGCGAGGGACAGCAACACTGAAGCTTTCTTT. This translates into CASSARDSNTEAFF.

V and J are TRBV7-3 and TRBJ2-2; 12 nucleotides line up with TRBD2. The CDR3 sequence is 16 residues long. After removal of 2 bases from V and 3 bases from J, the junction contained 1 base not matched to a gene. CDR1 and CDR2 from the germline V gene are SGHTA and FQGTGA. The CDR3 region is CASSLSSGGDTGELFF. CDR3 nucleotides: TGTGCCAGCAGCTTATCTAGCGGGGGGGACACCGGGGAGCTGTTTTTT. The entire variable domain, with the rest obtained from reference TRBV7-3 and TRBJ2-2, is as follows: GAGVSQTPSNKVTEKGKYVELRCDPISGHTALYWYRQSLGQGPEFLIYFQGTGAADDSGLPNDRFFAVRPEGSVSTLKIQRTERGDSAVYLCASSLSSGGDTGELFFGEGSRLTVL.

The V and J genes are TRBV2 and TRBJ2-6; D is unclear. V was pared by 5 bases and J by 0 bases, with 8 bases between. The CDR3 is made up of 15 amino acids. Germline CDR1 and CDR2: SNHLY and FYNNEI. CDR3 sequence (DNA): TGTGCCAGCAGTCAAACAGTCTCTGGGGCCAACGTCCTGACTTTC. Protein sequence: CASSQTVSGANVLTF.

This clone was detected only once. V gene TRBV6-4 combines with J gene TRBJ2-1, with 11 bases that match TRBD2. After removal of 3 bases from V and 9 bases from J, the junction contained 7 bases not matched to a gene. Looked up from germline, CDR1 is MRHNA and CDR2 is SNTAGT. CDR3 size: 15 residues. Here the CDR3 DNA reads TGTGCCAGCAGTGAACTAGCGGGGGAATTCGGTGAGCAGTTCTTC. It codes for CASSELAGEFGEQFF.